The 28 T cell receptor beta chains given below trace back to one sample, sequenced in a study of cytomegalovirus exposure and HLA in healthy donors. PCR employed 60 Vbeta and 13 Jbeta primers. Sequenced by immunoSEQ multiplex PCR; TCRdb stores in-frame clones only, minus some. The table for this sample gives about 34,000 clones. The sample comprised PBMCs. These receptors all stem from a woman aged 40 to 49 in good health and CMV-seropositive.

The chain uses TRBV7-9 and TRBJ2-5, with 10 bases identical to TRBD1. Trimming removed 5 bases from V and 5 bases from J; junction bases left unmatched: 14. The CDR3 is 17 amino acids. The germline gives CDR1 SEHNR, CDR2 FQNEAQ (reference sequence). DNA for the CDR3: TGTGCCAGCAGCCTTACGCCGGGACAGGGGAATGTTGAGACCCAGTACTTC. Translated, it gives CASSLTPGQGNVETQYF.

The genes are TRBV7-9 and TRBJ2-3; TRBD2 aligns across 7 bases. V lost 2 bases, J lost 4 bases, and 9 bases stayed unmatched. The CDR3 runs 16 residues. Germline CDR1 reads SEHNR; CDR2 reads FQNEAQ (reference sequence). The CDR3 loop reads CASSLFAGVFPDTQYF. The CDR3, as DNA: TGTGCCAGCAGCTTATTTGCGGGAGTTTTCCCAGATACGCAGTATTTT.

The V and J genes are TRBV4-1 and TRBJ2-1; 8 bases match TRBD2. Germline V lookup: CDR1 MGHRA, CDR2 YSYEKL. The CDR3 totals 14 residues. V trimming: 0 bases; J trimming: 13 bases; junction bases outside the gene matches: 8. The CDR3 DNA is TGCGCCAGCAGCCAAGAGAGTGCGACTAGCGTCCAGTTCTTC. It yields the protein CASSQESATSVQFF.

V usage is TRBV6-5 and J usage is TRBJ1-3, with D uncertain. Germline CDR1 is MNHEY and CDR2 is SVGAGI. The V and J ends lost 4 bases and 0 bases respectively, with 7 bases between them. There are 14 residues in the CDR3. The CDR3 sequence is CASSSQNSGNTIYF. The CDR3 DNA follows: TGTGCCAGCAGTTCTCAGAACTCTGGAAACACCATATATTTT.

V is TRBV5-1 and J is TRBJ1-1; weak D call: TRBD1 (6 bases). Germline loops: CDR1 SGHRS, CDR2 YFSETQ. This CDR3 is built from 15 residues. Trimming took off 5 bases at V and 1 base at J, with 15 bases between the two ends. The CDR3 here is CASRTNRVENTEAFF. The CDR3 DNA is TGCGCCAGCAGAACAAACAGGGTAGAGAACACTGAAGCTTTCTTT.

The V gene is TRBV28, the J gene TRBJ2-7; TRBD1 matches at 7 bases. Germline CDR1 is MDHEN and CDR2 is SYDVKM. The CDR3 runs 14 residues. After removal of 6 bases from V and 3 bases from J, the junction contained 8 bases not matched to a gene. CDR3 protein: CASSRAGTVYEQYF. CDR3 in DNA: TGTGCCAGCAGCCGCGCCGGGACAGTCTACGAGCAGTACTTC.

V is TRBV5-1 and J is TRBJ2-5; possible D gene TRBD2, 7 bases. V gave up 0 bases and J gave up 2 bases, with 8 bases separating them. The germline CDR1 and CDR2 sequences are SGHRS and YFSETQ. The CDR3 is 14 residues long. The CDR3 DNA follows: TGCGCCAGCAGCTTGGAGGGGGGGCAAGAGACCCAGTACTTC. It specifies CASSLEGGQETQYF.

The chain employs TRBV10-2 and TRBJ2-7; 15 nucleotides agree with TRBD2. This CDR3 region has 15 residues. Looked up from germline, CDR1 is WSHSY and CDR2 is SAAADI. Losses at the gene ends were 5 bases for V and 5 bases for J; bases not matched to a gene: 4. The CDR3: CASSRGLAGGDEQYF. The CDR3 region has the DNA TGCGCCAGCAGTCGGGGACTAGCGGGAGGAGACGAGCAGTACTTC.

This chain uses TRBV28 with TRBJ1-5, with 9 bases identical to TRBD1. Germline V lookup: CDR1 MDHEN, CDR2 SYDVKM. The CDR3 covers 14 residues. Trimming cost V 5 bases and J 3 bases; bases outside gene matches: 2. In nucleotides, the CDR3 is TGTGCCAGCAGTCGGACAGGGGACAATCAGCCCCAGCATTTT. Translating gives CASSRTGDNQPQHF.

The V call is TRBV29-1, the J call TRBJ2-6; D might be TRBD1 (6 bases). Germline values: CDR1 SQVTM, CDR2 ANQGSEA. The CDR3 runs 14 residues. V shed 5 bases and J shed 2 bases, with 10 bases lying between them. CDR3 in amino acids: CSVPGAPGANVLTF. CDR3 in DNA: TGCAGCGTTCCAGGGGCCCCTGGGGCCAACGTCCTGACTTTC.

The gene calls are TRBV5-5 and TRBJ1-1; 8 nucleotides align to TRBD1. Trimming took 2 bases from V and 1 from J; bases not matched to a gene: 7. This CDR3 has 16 amino acids. From germline, CDR1 is SGHKS and CDR2 YYEKEE (reference sequence). In DNA form, the CDR3 reads TGTGCCAGCAGCTTTGAGGACAGGGCTTGGAACACTGAAGCTTTCTTT. Translated, it gives CASSFEDRAWNTEAFF.

This rearrangement joins TRBV28 to TRBJ2-1, with 7 nucleotides matching TRBD1. J gave up 0 bases and V 7 bases, and 6 bases lay outside the gene matches. The CDR3 is 15 residues long. The germline V gene encodes CDR1 MDHEN and CDR2 SYDVKM. The DNA for the CDR3 is TGTGCCAGCATCTCACCAGGGGGCTCCTACAATGAGCAGTTCTTC. Translated: CASISPGGSYNEQFF.

The V and J genes are TRBV18 and TRBJ2-1; D is perhaps TRBD1 (6 bases). V was trimmed by 5 bases and J by 2 bases, leaving 19 bases between them. CDR3 length: 17 residues. Germline CDR1 reads KGHSH; CDR2 reads LQKENI. The CDR3 region is CASSRTLTGKPYNEQFF. The DNA of the CDR3 is TGTGCCAGCTCAAGGACCTTAACAGGGAAGCCCTACAATGAGCAGTTCTTC. Full variable domain (rest looked up from reference TRBV18 and TRBJ2-1): NAGVMQNPRHLVRRRGQEARLRCSPMKGHSHVYWYRQLPEEGLKFMVYLQKENIIDESGMPKERFSAEFPKEGPSILRIQQVVRGDSAAYFCASSRTLTGKPYNEQFFGPGTRLTVL.

The rearrangement links TRBV25-1 to TRBJ2-7, with D maybe TRBD1 (5 bases). Germline V CDR1 and CDR2: MGHDK, SYGVNS. Trimming pared 3 bases from V and 6 bases from J, leaving 21 bases between. This CDR3 is 16 amino acids long. In nucleotides, the CDR3 is TGTGCCAGCAGTGAGCGACAGTTCTCAAGTGTCGCCGAGCAGTACTTC. It translates to CASSERQFSSVAEQYF.

The V and J genes are TRBV7-3 and TRBJ2-7, with TRBD2 matching 7 bases. The CDR3 is 15 amino acids. Germline CDR1 is SGHTA and CDR2 is FQGTGA. J was trimmed by 3 bases and V by 6 bases; bases with no gene match: 11. The CDR3, as DNA: TGTGCCAGCAGTCCTAGCGGCGTAACCAACTACGAGCAGTACTTC. Translated: CASSPSGVTNYEQYF.

The chain employs TRBV29-1 and TRBJ1-3; a possible D gene is TRBD1 (6 bases). This CDR3 comprises 13 residues. Trimming cost V 7 bases and J 2 bases, with 12 bases left between them. Germline values: CDR1 SQVTM, CDR2 ANQGSEA. CDR3 DNA sequence: TGCAGCGCTCGACAGGCAACTGGAAACACCATATATTTT. Amino acids: CSARQATGNTIYF.

The V call is TRBV7-9, the J call TRBJ1-1; TRBD1 might be the D (5 bases). Trimming removed 1 base from V and 0 bases from J, with 18 bases in between. CDR3 length equals 18 residues. Germline V gene data show CDR1 as SEHNR and CDR2 as FQNEAQ (reference sequence). CDR3 protein: CASSLVSLRQRLNTEAFF. CDR3 DNA: TGTGCCAGCAGCTTAGTTAGTCTCCGACAGAGGCTGAACACTGAAGCTTTCTTT.

The chain is built from TRBV5-1 and TRBJ1-1, with D unresolved. Trimming took off 6 bases at V and 5 bases at J, with 20 bases between the two ends. CDR3 length equals 15 residues. CDR1 SGHRS and CDR2 YFSETQ come from the germline V gene. CDR3 sequence: CASKNSPTSGTEAFF. CDR3 sequence (DNA): TGCGCCAGCAAAAATAGCCCAACCTCTGGGACTGAAGCTTTCTTT.

The chain has TRBV27 and TRBJ1-5; TRBD1 matches 9 bases. Germline V gene data show CDR1 as MNHEY and CDR2 as SMNVEV (reference sequence). Germline trimming cut 7 bases from V and 1 base from J; bases unmatched to any gene: 2. The CDR3 has 14 residues. The CDR3 nucleotides are TGTGCCAGCACCGGGACAGGGAGCAATCAGCCCCAGCATTTT. The encoded protein is CASTGTGSNQPQHF.

The rearrangement joins TRBV5-1 to TRBJ2-1; D is perhaps TRBD1 (6 bases). Germline-derived CDR1 and CDR2 are SGHRS and YFSETQ. The CDR3 runs 13 residues. The germline V and J ends were trimmed by 2 bases and 4 bases, with 7 bases remaining between them. CDR3: CASSFGQYNEQFF. The CDR3 coding sequence is TGCGCCAGCAGCTTCGGACAGTACAATGAGCAGTTCTTC.

This chain connects TRBV6-6 to TRBJ2-5, with D perhaps TRBD1 (5 bases). The CDR3 consists of 14 residues. CDR1 and CDR2 from the germline V gene are MNHNY and SVGAGI (reference sequence). V was pared by 0 bases and J by 4 bases, with 9 bases between. This CDR3 reads CASSYSGQRETQYF. CDR3 coding DNA: TGTGCCAGCAGTTACTCGGGGCAACGAGAGACCCAGTACTTC.

Points on this clone: The sample holds other DNA sequences that translate to the same CDR3. The chain employs TRBV29-1 and TRBJ2-5; 11 bases fit TRBD2. The CDR3 covers 17 residues. The germline V gene has CDR1 SQVTM and CDR2 ANQGSEA. V was pared by 3 bases and J by 5 bases, with 14 bases of the junction left unmatched. The CDR3: CSVDAWGSGRARETQYF. CDR3 nucleotides: TGCAGCGTTGATGCTTGGGGTAGCGGGAGGGCCAGGGAGACCCAGTACTTC.

The rearrangement joins TRBV7-2 to TRBJ2-1; 12 bases map to TRBD2. V gave up 5 bases and J gave up 2 bases; unmatched junction bases: 4. Germline V CDR1 and CDR2: SGHTA, FQGNSA. CDR3 length: 16 amino acids. For the CDR3, the DNA is TGTGCCAGCAGCCGGACTAGCGGGGCCGCCTACAATGAGCAGTTCTTC. This sequence encodes CASSRTSGAAYNEQFF.

This chain uses TRBV18 with TRBJ2-1, with 8 bases aligning to TRBD1. The CDR3 is 16 amino acids. Germline CDR1 KGHSH, CDR2 LQKENI. Trimming took 3 bases from V and 9 from J; bases not matched to a gene: 13. CDR3 sequence (DNA): TGTGCCAGCTCACCCTCCCCAGACAGGGGCGATAGTGAGCAGTTCTTC. It codes for CASSPSPDRGDSEQFF.

This chain joins TRBV6-5 and TRBJ1-1; D is ambiguous. Between the trimmed V and J ends, which lost 0 bases and 2 bases, there was a span of 7 bases. The length of the CDR3 is 14 residues. In germline, CDR1 is MNHEY, CDR2 SVGAGI. For the CDR3, the DNA is TGTGCCAGCAGTTACTCGAGACTAAACACTGAAGCTTTCTTT. Protein sequence: CASSYSRLNTEAFF.

The V and J genes are TRBV27 and TRBJ2-7; 9 bases line up with TRBD1. Per the germline V gene, CDR1 is MNHEY and CDR2 is SMNVEV (reference sequence). The CDR3 is 13 amino acids. V trimming: 9 bases; J trimming: 3 bases; junction bases outside the gene matches: 6. The CDR3 sequence is CASGQGTHYEQYF. For the CDR3, the DNA is TGTGCCAGTGGACAGGGGACACACTACGAGCAGTACTTC.

The chain carries TRBV4-1 and TRBJ2-3; D is perhaps TRBD2 (6 bases). The CDR3 is 17 amino acids. Between the trimmed V and J ends, which lost 0 bases and 2 bases, there was a span of 15 bases. Germline V gives CDR1 MGHRA, CDR2 YSYEKL. In DNA, the CDR3 is TGCGCCAGCAGCCAAGAAGGAAGCGGGCGTTACACAGATACGCAGTATTTT. This translates into CASSQEGSGRYTDTQYF.

The chain combines TRBV30 with TRBJ2-5; 7 bases match TRBD2. V dropped 0 bases and J dropped 5; count of bases not matched to a gene: 3. Germline V gene data show CDR1 as GTSNPN and CDR2 as SVGIG (reference sequence). The CDR3 is 13 residues long. CDR3 amino acids: CAWSVGGVETQYF. CDR3 coding DNA: TGTGCCTGGAGTGTTGGGGGGGTGGAGACCCAGTACTTC.